This T cell receptor (beta chain) was sequenced in a study of T-cell memory formation after mild COVID-19. General observations from the study: There was a balanced CD4/CD8 profile in clones contracting day 15 to 85, and later expanders leaned CD4+. CD4+ clones that contracted lay mainly in CM and EM; CD8+ ones lay in EMRA. The finding that pre-infection memory included some responding clones suggested that cross-reactive memory joined.

The sample holds a few counts of this clonotype. Its target is unknown. The CDR3 has 15 residues. Germline lookup yields CDR1 MDHEN and CDR2 SYDVKM. Trimming shortened V by 6 bases and J by 8 bases, and 20 bases separated the two germline ends. 5'RACE primed at constant segments yielded TCR alpha and TCR beta cDNA libraries bearing sample barcodes and UMIs. TCRdb re-derived calls from the 5' RACE reads in MiXCR, one entry per CDR3 protein. The sample yields about 110,000 distinct CDR3 sequences, roughly a sixth seen once. This receptor was identified in a man between 18 and 29 years old who had mild COVID-19 (a few samples of this study predate the infection). Cell type and time point are not known. The chain recombines TRBV28 with TRBJ2-4; D assignment may be TRBD1 or TRBD2 (5 bases each). Sequencing input: PBMCs or a T cell subset sorted from them (not recorded which). DNA for the CDR3: TGTGCCAGCAGCCCTTCGGGACCTATGGGGGACATTCAGTACTTC. Translated, it gives CASSPSGPMGDIQYF.